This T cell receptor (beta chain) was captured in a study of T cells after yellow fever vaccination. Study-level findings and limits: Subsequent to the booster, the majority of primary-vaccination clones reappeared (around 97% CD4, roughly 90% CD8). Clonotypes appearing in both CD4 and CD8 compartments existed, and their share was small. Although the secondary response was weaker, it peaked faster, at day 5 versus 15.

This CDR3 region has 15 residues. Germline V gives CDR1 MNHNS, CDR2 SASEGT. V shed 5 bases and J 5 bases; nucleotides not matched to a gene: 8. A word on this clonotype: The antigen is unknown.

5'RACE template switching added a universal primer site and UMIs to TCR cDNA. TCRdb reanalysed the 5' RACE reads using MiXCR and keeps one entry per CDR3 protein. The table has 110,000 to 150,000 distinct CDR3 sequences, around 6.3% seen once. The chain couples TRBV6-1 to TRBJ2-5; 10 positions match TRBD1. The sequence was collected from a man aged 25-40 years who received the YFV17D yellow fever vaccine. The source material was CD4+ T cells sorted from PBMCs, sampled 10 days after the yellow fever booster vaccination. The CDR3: CASSRKGQGRETQYF. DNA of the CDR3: TGTGCCAGCAGTCGAAAGGGACAGGGGAGGGAGACCCAGTACTTC.